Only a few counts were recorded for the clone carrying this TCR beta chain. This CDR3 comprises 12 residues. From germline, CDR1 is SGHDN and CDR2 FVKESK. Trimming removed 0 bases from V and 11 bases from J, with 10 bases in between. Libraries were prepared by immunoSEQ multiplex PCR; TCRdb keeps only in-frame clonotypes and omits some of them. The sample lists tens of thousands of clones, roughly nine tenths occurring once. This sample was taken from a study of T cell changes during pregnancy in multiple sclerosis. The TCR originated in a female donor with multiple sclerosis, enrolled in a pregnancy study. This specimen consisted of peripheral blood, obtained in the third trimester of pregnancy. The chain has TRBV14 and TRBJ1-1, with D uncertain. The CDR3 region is CASSQDGVVAFF. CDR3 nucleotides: TGTGCCAGCAGCCAAGACGGGGTCGTGGCTTTCTTT.